Following are 6 T cell receptor beta chains from one sample sequenced in a study of CD8 T cells in ankylosing spondylitis. Study-level results: Ankylosing spondylitis blood appeared to carry a characteristic TCR beta motif of eight or nine highly homologous variants.

One entry per CDR3 protein, called by TCRdb with MiXCR from the 5' RACE reads. This sample has more than 250,000 distinct CDR3 sequences, with 7% to 9% found just once. Their antigens remain unidentified. Material for sequencing was blood, either unsorted or a sorted T cell fraction (not recorded which). The origin of the receptors is a male donor with ankylosing spondylitis.

This clonotype was seen a few times. V usage is TRBV7-2 and J usage is TRBJ2-2; perhaps D is TRBD1 or TRBD2 (6 bases each). V was shortened by 5 bases and J by 3 bases, with 16 bases between the two germline ends. CDR3 length: 16 residues. Germline V gives CDR1 SGHTA, CDR2 FQGNSA. CDR3 protein: CASSRARGGHTGELFF. CDR3 in DNA: TGTGCCAGCAGCCGAGCGAGAGGGGGGCACACCGGGGAGCTGTTTTTT.

The chain links TRBV7-2 to TRBJ2-5; 9 bases line up with TRBD2. The junction had 7 bases not matched to a gene; V was cut back by 2 bases and J by 0 bases. The CDR3 consists of 17 residues. Germline V gives CDR1 SGHTA, CDR2 FQGNSA. The CDR3 bases are TGTGCCAGCAGCTTATCCGCGTCTAGCGGGAACCAAGAGACCCAGTACTTC. The encoded protein is CASSLSASSGNQETQYF.

This chain's CDR3 is CSAGTGVEKLFF. The CDR3 coding sequence is TGCAGTGCCGGGACAGGGGTCGAAAAACTGTTTTTT. J is TRBJ1-4 and V is TRBV20-1; the match to TRBD1 covers 10 bases. Germline V gives CDR1 DFQATT, CDR2 SNEGSKA (reference sequence). This CDR3 has 12 residues. Germline trimming cut 6 bases from V and 8 bases from J; bases unmatched to any gene: 3.

This clonotype has a handful of counts. The genes are TRBV12-3 or TRBV12-4 and TRBJ2-5; the D is unclear. Trimming removed 3 bases at V and 9 bases at J, with 11 bases between. This CDR3 has 12 residues. The CDR3 loop is CASSFVRAAQYF. The CDR3 nucleotides read TGTGCCAGCAGTTTTGTTAGGGCGGCCCAGTACTTC.

This clonotype was detected many times. The gene calls are TRBV5-6 and TRBJ2-3; perhaps TRBD2 as D (5 bases). In germline, CDR1 is SGHDT, CDR2 YYEEEE. There are 16 residues in the CDR3. Trimming took off 4 bases at V and 2 bases at J, with 17 bases between the two ends. As DNA, the CDR3 is TGTGCCAGCAGCGGATATGGGGAGAAGGACACAGATACGCAGTATTTT. This sequence encodes CASSGYGEKDTDTQYF. The entire variable domain, with the rest obtained from reference TRBV5-6 and TRBJ2-3, is as follows: DAGVTQSPTHLIKTRGQQVTLRCSPKSGHDTVSWYQQALGQGPQFIFQYYEEEERQRGNFPDRFSGHQFPNYSSELNVNALLLGDSALYLCASSGYGEKDTDTQYFGPGTRLTVL.

The chain carries TRBV15 and TRBJ2-7; possible D gene TRBD1, 6 bases. Trimming pared 4 bases from V and 3 bases from J, leaving 7 bases between. Germline CDR1 reads LNHNV; CDR2 reads YYDKDF (reference sequence). The CDR3 is 12 amino acids. DNA for the CDR3: TGTGCCACCAGCAAGGACAGCTACGAGCAGTACTTC. Translated, it gives CATSKDSYEQYF.